This TCR beta chain originates from a study of technical replicates of blood from a few donors (dated by TCRdb to about 2017). On this clone itself: It lacks a known antigen. Base quality data are lacking; no much larger clone is found one base away.

Library preparation used the immunoSEQ multiplex PCR assay. The source is immuneACCESS, and TCRdb retained only in-frame sequences with V and J called. Part of the clones is not carried over; for the studies checked, unresolved V genes explain less than half of this, and the remainder is unexplained. The sample table shows 75,000 to 85,000 clones, and 70% to 90% are seen once. The top ten constitute approximately 4% of the sample. The sample consisted of PBMCs. The TCR sequence derives from a human donor in good health. Some clones in this sample may be carry-over from other donors' samples.

The CDR3 protein: CSVESGGAGGYTF. DNA sequence: TGCAGCGTTGAATCAGGTGGGGCGGGAGGCTACACCTTC. The chain uses TRBV29-1 and TRBJ1-2; TRBD1 is perhaps the D gene, given 5 matching bases. Trimming costs V 2 bases and J 8 bases, and their ends lie 15 bases apart. CDR1 and CDR2, per the germline V gene, are SQVTM and ANQGSEA. CDR3 length: 13 amino acids, cysteine to phenylalanine. The retained sequence is limited to the CDR3, 39 bases, with the frame set at the first base.